The present T cell receptor (beta chain) was sequenced within a study of cytomegalovirus exposure and HLA in healthy donors. As regards this clone: Its antigen is not known.

The donors were healthy bone marrow donors. The study's findings and limits: Through in vitro validation, three CMV-associated chains were shown to be specific for CMV antigens. An apparent linkage of common viral pathogens to several of the most significant clusters emerged in a later analysis. Later findings reportedly placed an Asian-associated ancestry cluster below the approximately 630-donor mean for N-insertions.

CDR1 is MNHNS and CDR2 is SASEGT in the germline V gene. The V end lost 2 bases, the J end lost 2 bases, and 9 bases lay between the germline ends. This CDR3 contains 14 residues. The PCR ran on 60 Vbeta and 13 Jbeta primers. The assay was immunoSEQ multiplex PCR, and TCRdb's table has in-frame clones only and misses some. The repertoire holds 100,000 to 150,000 clones, with almost 85% as singletons. The rearrangement joins TRBV6-1 to TRBJ1-1; no definite D call. Sequencing was carried out using PBMCs. This TCR derives from a woman aged 18-30 years in good health and CMV-seronegative. In DNA form, the CDR3 reads TGTGCCAGCAGTGAACCTTATCGTAACACTGAAGCTTTCTTT. Amino acid sequence: CASSEPYRNTEAFF.